The 3 T cell receptor beta chains listed next were all sequenced from one sample in a study of blood T cell repertoires in COVID-19 (dated by TCRdb to the early 2020s). Receptor amplification or capture employed the immunoSEQ multiplex PCR assay. Here the immuneACCESS table is served through TCRdb, limited to in-frame sequences with V and J called. Missing clones are a known gap in these copies; in checked studies unresolved V genes cover under half, and the rest lacks a known reason. In this sample the table shows some 80,000 clones, around 90% of which occur a single time. Over 2.5% of the sample comes from the top ten. Material for sequencing was peripheral blood. These receptors came from a woman aged 45-60 years with active or convalescent COVID-19.

The rearrangement links TRBV2 to TRBJ2-7; D not resolved. V lost 1 base to trimming and J lost 2 bases, with 9 bases between them. The germline gives CDR1 SNHLY, CDR2 FYNNEI. This CDR3 has 14 residues. CDR3 coding DNA: TGTGCCAGCAGTGAAGGCGCGCCTGCCTACGAGCAGTACTTC. Amino acid sequence: CASSEGAPAYEQYF. The full variable domain, in which reference TRBV2 and TRBJ2-7 provide the parts outside the CDR3, is EPEVTQTPSHQVTQMGQEVILRCVPISNHLYFYWYRQILGQKVEFLVSFYNNEISEKSEIFDDQFSVERPDGSNFTLKIRSTKLEDSAMYFCASSEGAPAYEQYFGPGTRLTVT.

This chain joins TRBV4-3 and TRBJ1-2, with no clear D. This CDR3 has 13 amino acids. The V and J ends lost 0 bases and 8 bases respectively, with 10 bases between them. From germline, CDR1 is LGHNA and CDR2 YSLEER. CDR3 DNA: TGCGCCAGCAGCCAAGAGCGAAATAGAGGCTACACCTTC. It codes for CASSQERNRGYTF.

The chain links TRBV19 to TRBJ1-2; TRBD1 agrees at 7 bases. Trimming at V came to 7 bases and at J to 2 bases, leaving 7 bases not matched to a gene. The CDR3 is made up of 14 amino acids. Germline V gene sequence: CDR1 LNHDA, CDR2 SQIVND (reference sequence). The DNA for the CDR3 is TGTGCCAGTACATGGCAGGGGGGCAACTATGGCTACACCTTC. Translation gives CASTWQGGNYGYTF.